The subject of this entry is one T cell receptor beta chain. The sample comes from a study of blood T cell repertoires in COVID-19. On the study more broadly: Samples came from the United States, Italy and Spain, spanning acute and convalescent COVID-19. PBMCs, B-cell-depleted T cells, or T cells provided the cDNA or gDNA that made up the material.

Authors' processing steps: Scientists estimated how many nucleated cells there were by amplifying reference gene primers. Sequenced by immunoSEQ multiplex PCR; TCRdb stores in-frame clones only, minus some. Clone size and the V and J calls come from that table; the DNA yielded D and trimming. Here the sample spans some 380,000 clones, about 90% being singletons. Donors in Cohort 3 counted as recovered after two negative PCRs, clearance, or symptom resolution. The sequencing input was PBMCs or T cells enriched from blood (not recorded which). The sequence derives from a young man who had recovered from COVID-19.

The CDR3 loop is CASSTGITGYDTEAFF. The CDR3 DNA reads as TGCGCCAGCAGCACGGGTATAACAGGGTATGACACTGAAGCTTTCTTT. The V gene is TRBV5-1, the J gene TRBJ1-1; D is possibly TRBD1 (6 bases). Germline CDR1 reads SGHRS; CDR2 reads YFSETQ. Between the trimmed V and J ends, which lost 4 bases and 3 bases, there was a span of 19 bases. This CDR3 region has 16 residues.